The 10 T cell receptor beta chains given below trace back to one sample, sequenced in a study of molecular identifiers for immune sequencing clone quantification (dated by TCRdb to 2016 to 2019). Libraries were prepared through PCR. Instrument used: NextSeq 500. TCRdb itself trimmed the public reads at Q25 with fastp, ran MiXCR and retained productive beta chains. When rows share a CDR3 protein, they turn into one entry using the most common DNA and genes. Here the sample has over 550,000 distinct CDR3 sequences; 25% occur a single time. The top ten hold about 0.73% of the sample. Specimen: naive CD8+ T cells from blood, with Jurkat cell RNA spiked in. The cell subset or site label on this specimen signifies: FACS-sorted CD8+CD4-CCR7+CD45RA+ naive T cells. These receptors were collected from a human donor in good health. Some libraries in this study had Jurkat cell RNA spiked in.

Concerning this clonotype itself: This could be a read error, since a much larger clone is one nucleotide away. V gene TRBV6-2 or TRBV6-3 combines with J gene TRBJ2-3, with a weak D call TRBD2 (6 bases). V was shortened by 6 bases and J by 2 bases, with 21 bases between the two germline ends. CDR1 MNHEY and CDR2 SVGEGT come from the germline V gene. The CDR3 is 17 residues long. The CDR3 DNA is TGTGCCAGCAGCCTCGCCCGACTAGTGGCTTCCACAGATACGCAGTATTTT. Amino acid sequence: CASSLARLVASTDTQYF.

The chain joins TRBV24-1 to TRBJ2-2, with D unclear. CDR1 KGHDR and CDR2 SFDVKD come from the germline V gene. This CDR3 region has 13 residues. Trimming left V 9 bases short and J 4 bases short, with 11 bases between. Here the CDR3 DNA reads TGTGCCACCCCTCAGGCGGCCACCGGGGAGCTGTTTTTT. Encoded protein: CATPQAATGELFF.

With respect to this clonotype: A read error may be the cause here, since a much bigger clone is one base away. This CDR3 reads CAWSVEWREGPADRQYF. In nucleotides, the CDR3 is TGTGCCTGGAGTGTGGAATGGCGGGAGGGCCCAGCAGATAGGCAGTATTTT. The rearrangement links TRBV30 to TRBJ2-3; 9 bases are shared with TRBD2. The length of the CDR3 is 17 residues. The germline gives CDR1 GTSNPN, CDR2 SVGIG (reference sequence).

This clonotype was found many times. This chain joins TRBV7-6 and TRBJ1-2; D remains ambiguous. The CDR3 has 14 amino acids. The germline V gene encodes CDR1 SGHVS and CDR2 FNYEAQ. The V gene lost 3 bases and the J gene lost 6 bases, with 14 bases spanning the gap. CDR3 bases: TGTGCCAGCAGCTTCGACGGCACCACTAATGGCTACACCTTC. Its protein is CASSFDGTTNGYTF.

Concerning this clonotype: Since a much larger clone is just one base distant, this may be a read error. In nucleotides, the CDR3 is TGTGCCAGCAGTTTATCTTTTGTGGAGACCCGGTACTTC. Its translation: CASSLSFVETRYF. The V gene is TRBV28, the J gene TRBJ2-5; D ambiguous. This CDR3 has 13 residues. The germline V gene has CDR1 MDHEN and CDR2 SYDVKM.

This clonotype has more than one count but fewer than ten. The chain carries TRBV30 and TRBJ2-7, with 11 bases lining up with TRBD2. With 3 bases clipped from V and 3 bases from J, the junction kept 1 base outside the gene matches. Germline V lookup: CDR1 GTSNPN, CDR2 SVGIG (reference sequence). This CDR3 is built from 13 residues. CDR3 DNA sequence: TGTGCCTGGAGACTAGCGGGGGTCTACGAGCAGTACTTC. Protein sequence: CAWRLAGVYEQYF.

The table lists this clonotype with a few counts. The chain employs TRBV30 and TRBJ1-2, with D possibly being TRBD1 (5 bases). V dropped 3 bases and J dropped 0 bases, with 8 bases sitting between them. From germline, CDR1 is GTSNPN and CDR2 SVGIG (reference sequence). CDR3 length: 13 amino acids. For the CDR3, the DNA is TGTGCCTGGAGGGACATAGCTAACTATGGCTACACCTTC. Its translation: CAWRDIANYGYTF.

This clonotype was detected ten times or more. The genes are TRBV19 and TRBJ2-3; 10 positions match TRBD1. The CDR3 sequence is 15 residues long. The J segment lost 8 bases and the V segment lost 3 bases, leaving 8 bases of the junction unmatched. Germline-derived CDR1 and CDR2 are LNHDA and SQIVND (reference sequence). CDR3 loop: CASSIGDRGLGTQYF. The CDR3 nucleotides are TGTGCCAGTAGTATTGGGGACAGGGGACTAGGTACGCAGTATTTT.

The V call is TRBV6-5, the J call TRBJ1-3; D is uncertain. Deletions cut 6 bases from V and 4 bases from J, with 16 bases between. The germline V gene encodes CDR1 MNHEY and CDR2 SVGAGI. The CDR3 is 15 amino acids. This chain's CDR3 is CASSHGEGLGNTIYF. CDR3 sequence (DNA): TGTGCCAGCAGCCACGGAGAAGGGTTGGGAAACACCATATATTTT.

This chain joins TRBV20-1 and TRBJ2-7; possible D gene TRBD1, 6 bases. With 0 bases removed from V and 4 bases from J, the gap between germline ends came to 16 bases. This CDR3 comprises 15 residues. The V gene's germline CDR1 is DFQATT and CDR2 SNEGSKA (reference sequence). CDR3 amino acids: CSARDKRQATYEQYF. CDR3 in DNA: TGCAGTGCTAGAGATAAGCGACAGGCGACTTACGAGCAGTACTTC.